The next 14 T cell receptor beta chains were all read from a single sample in a study of tumor-infiltrating lymphocytes in primary liver carcinoma. The source material, roughly 18-33 mg of unsorted bulk tissue, was used to co-extract RNA and DNA. A constant-region primer primed TCR beta cDNA synthesis from 400 to 550 ng of total RNA. Employing slightly modified ARM-PCR, three nested multiplex PCR rounds were run, and these gave rise to the TCR beta libraries. TRBV1-TRBV30 forward and Cbeta reverse primers drove the first two approximately 10-cycle rounds. A single record per CDR3 protein comes from TCRdb applying MiXCR to the multiplex PCR reads. Here the sample spans tens of thousands of distinct CDR3 sequences, around 80% being singletons. The sequencing input was tumor-adjacent normal liver tissue. These receptors came from a woman between 25 and 40 years old with primary liver carcinoma and hepatitis B virus infection.

As to this clonotype: It may be a read error: a sequence one base away is much more abundant. This chain joins TRBV7-9 and TRBJ2-1; a possible D gene is TRBD2 (6 bases). The CDR3 has 17 amino acids. The V end was cut by 1 base, the J end by 1 base, with 14 bases between. Germline V lookup: CDR1 SEHNR, CDR2 FQNEAQ (reference sequence). The CDR3 loop is CASSLGGVGVSYNEQFF. In DNA, the CDR3 is TGTGCCAGCAGCTTAGGGGGGGTGGGAGTTTCCTACAATGAGCAGTTCTTC.

The J gene is TRBJ1-5, the V gene TRBV13; D is undetermined. The CDR3 totals 13 residues. Germline assignment: CDR1 PRHDT and CDR2 FYEKMQ (reference sequence). The CDR3 sequence: CVNSTQGNQPQHF. The CDR3 DNA reads as TGTGTCAACAGCACCCAGGGCAATCAGCCCCAGCATTTT.

A word on this clonotype: This is likely a read error, given that the CDR3 carries no conserved phenylalanine or tryptophan at its end. No DNA is shown, since the ends of the CDR3 on it are uncertain; the CDR3 is the one TCRdb lists. V gene TRBV11-2 combines with J gene TRBJ1-2. The CDR3 has 13 residues if both end residues are counted. The germline CDR1 and CDR2 sequences are SGHAT and FQNNGV. CDR3 loop: CASTQGGDGGYAI.

This clonotype occurred many times. V usage is TRBV9 and J usage is TRBJ1-2, with 8 bases that match TRBD1. Looked up from germline, CDR1 is SGDLS and CDR2 is YYNGEE. Germline trimming cut 10 bases from V and 2 bases from J; bases unmatched to any gene: 7. This CDR3 has 13 amino acids. CDR3 loop: CASNRGENYGYTF. The CDR3 region has the DNA TGTGCCTCCAACAGGGGGGAGAACTATGGCTACACCTTC.

This clonotype was detected once. At one end, the junction sequence differs from germline, possibly due to a read error. The gene calls are TRBV18 and TRBJ1-4, with D unresolved. Germline V lookup: CDR1 KGHSH, CDR2 LQKENI. This CDR3 region has 13 residues. CDR3 coding DNA: TGTGCCAGCTCACCACTTGTCGGGGAAAAACTGCTTTTT. This translates into CASSPLVGEKLLF. Full variable domain (remainder filled in from reference TRBV18 and TRBJ1-4): NAGVMQNPRHLVRRRGQEARLRCSPMKGHSHVYWYRQLPEEGLKFMVYLQKENIIDESGMPKERFSAEFPKEGPSILRIQQVVRGDSAAYFCASSPLVGEKLLFGSGTQLSVL.

This clonotype was observed a handful of times. This chain links TRBV5-6 with TRBJ2-2; possible D gene TRBD1, 5 bases. This CDR3 is 15 amino acids long. Per the germline V gene, CDR1 is SGHDT and CDR2 is YYEEEE. Here the CDR3 DNA reads TGTGCAAGTAGCTTGGCACCCAGGGCCACCGGGGAGCTGTTTTTT. Encoded protein: CASSLAPRATGELFF.

On this clonotype itself: A read error may account for a junction end that differs from germline. This CDR3 is CTCSANRGFNGKLFF. The CDR3 DNA reads TGTACCTGCAGCGCCAACCGGGGCTTTAATGGAAAACTGTTTTTT. The V call is TRBV5-4, the J call TRBJ1-4; tentative D call: TRBD1 (5 bases). This CDR3 has 15 amino acids. Germline V CDR1 and CDR2: SGHNT, YYREEE (reference sequence).

This clonotype was seen at least ten times. This rearrangement joins TRBV6-5 to TRBJ1-6; the match to TRBD1 covers 10 bases. V gave up 4 bases and J gave up 9 bases; unmatched junction bases: 6. Germline CDR1 MNHEY, CDR2 SVGAGI. CDR3 size: 15 residues. The CDR3 DNA follows: TGTGCCAGCAGTTTCCGCCGGGACAGGGGTTCACCCCTCCACTTT. This codes for CASSFRRDRGSPLHF.

On this clonotype: At one boundary the junction diverges from the germline segment, which might be a read error. The chain couples TRBV29-1 to TRBJ2-7; no firm D call. CDR1 and CDR2 (germline): SQVTM, ANQGSEA. The CDR3 is 12 amino acids. The CDR3 reads CSVEAQCYEQYF. CDR3 sequence (DNA): TGCAGTGTTGAGGCGCAGTGCTACGAGCAGTACTTC.

As to this clonotype: This may be a read error: a much more frequent sequence differs by one nucleotide. CDR3 in amino acids: CASTGGLTGSISYEQYF. The CDR3 DNA reads TGCGCCAGCACTGGGGGCTTGACAGGATCCATCTCCTACGAGCAGTACTTC. V is TRBV5-1 and J is TRBJ2-7; D possibly corresponds to TRBD1 (6 bases). V lost 6 bases and J lost 0, with 22 bases in between. The CDR3 covers 17 residues. The germline CDR1 and CDR2 sequences are SGHRS and YFSETQ.

This clonotype was recorded once. Lacking the conserved final phenylalanine or tryptophan, this CDR3 likely reflects a read error. The chain couples TRBV11-3 to TRBJ1-6; D call uncertain. This CDR3 spans 13 amino acids. Between the trimmed V and J ends, which lost 9 bases and 8 bases, there was a span of 14 bases. The germline gives CDR1 SGHNT, CDR2 YENEEA. The CDR3 DNA reads as TGTGCCAGTAGCGCCGAGGGATATTCACCCCTCCACTTA. Residues: CASSAEGYSPLHL.

V is TRBV11-2 and J is TRBJ2-5; TRBD1 aligns across 11 bases. The CDR3 is 16 residues long. Germline trimming cut 4 bases from V and 3 bases from J; bases unmatched to any gene: 7. CDR1 SGHAT and CDR2 FQNNGV come from the germline V gene. CDR3 region: CASSSRTGGVKETQYF. The CDR3 DNA is TGTGCCAGCAGCTCAAGGACAGGGGGCGTGAAAGAGACCCAGTACTTC.

The sample holds one count of this clonotype. Just one base apart from a much larger clone, this may be a read error. This rearrangement joins TRBV11-2 to TRBJ1-1; D call uncertain. From germline, CDR1 is SGHAT and CDR2 FQNNGV. The CDR3 is made up of 13 amino acids. The CDR3 here is CASSADTNTEAIF. CDR3 coding DNA: TGTGCCAGCAGCGCAGACACGAACACTGAAGCTATCTTT.

As to this clonotype: As the CDR3 is not closed by the conserved phenylalanine or tryptophan, this likely results from a read error. The chain joins TRBV6-6 to TRBJ2-6, with D tentatively TRBD1 or TRBD2 (5 bases each). Germline V gives CDR1 MNHNY, CDR2 SVGAGI (reference sequence). This CDR3 region has 16 residues. The CDR3 protein is CASNLRGSSGANVLTL. CDR3 coding DNA: TGTGCCAGCAACCTCCGGGGTAGCTCTGGGGCTAACGTCCTGACTCTC.